This T cell receptor beta chain was retrieved from a study of a mutant IDH1 vaccine in newly diagnosed glioma. Study context: In some groups vaccination began 4-6 weeks post-radiotherapy; others received it with temozolomide. Held at week 35, visit V12 was the safety follow-up, and visit V13 followed at week 47.

The protocol was immunoSEQ multiplex PCR, while the TCRdb copy is restricted to in-frame clones and leaves out a portion. This table has approximately 47,000 clones, about 88% appearing once. With regard to this clone: Its antigen is as yet unknown.

V shed 8 bases, J shed 3 bases, and the junction held 6 bases outside the gene matches. The germline V gene encodes CDR1 KGHSH and CDR2 LQKENI. CDR3 length: 13 residues. Time point specified: week 35, safety follow-up. One vaccine dose held 300 ug of mutant IDH1 20-mer peptide and came with topical imiquimod. This rearrangement joins TRBV18 to TRBJ2-7; 8 bases agree with TRBD2. The TCR was taken from a woman aged 40 to 49 with glioma. Here the sequenced sample was PBMCs, taken from a glioma patient whose treatment included an IDH1 peptide vaccine. The CDR3 region is CASNEAGVYEQYF. The CDR3 region has the DNA TGTGCCAGCAACGAAGCGGGAGTCTACGAGCAGTACTTC.